These 23 T cell receptor beta chains were all obtained from the same sample, sequenced in a study of shared clonotypes between healthy human individuals. Libraries were prepared by immunoSEQ multiplex PCR; TCRdb keeps only in-frame clonotypes and omits some of them. The profile shows more than 550,000 clones, 72% of them singletons. Source material: memory CD4+ T cells sorted from blood. Sample subset: CD45RA-negative fraction. Receptor source: a woman younger than 45 in good health.

The chain recombines TRBV11-2 with TRBJ2-6; 9 bases align to TRBD1. The V segment lost 5 bases and the J segment 0 bases; nucleotides outside the gene matches: 11. Germline values: CDR1 SGHAT, CDR2 FQNNGV. The CDR3 sequence is 19 residues long. CDR3 sequence (DNA): TGTGCCAGCAGCACCCTCGCGGGACAGGGCCTCTCTGGGGCCAACGTCCTGACTTTC. Translation: CASSTLAGQGLSGANVLTF.

The V and J genes are TRBV21-1 and TRBJ2-7; TRBD2 is the table's D call and was not checked against the DNA. TRBV21-1 is reported as a pseudogene. The CDR3 is 15 amino acids. DNA of the CDR3: TGTGCCAGCAGCCTCCGTTACGGACTAGACTTCGAGCAGTACTTC. It specifies CASSLRYGLDFEQYF.

With regard to this clone: Other DNA sequences of this sample code for an identical CDR3. The V and J genes are TRBV5-1 and TRBJ2-1; TRBD1 might be the D (5 bases). CDR1 is SGHRS, CDR2 YFSETQ, per germline. The CDR3 consists of 15 residues. The V end lost 4 bases, the J end lost 0 bases, and 11 bases lay between the germline ends. The CDR3: CASSSDSSSYNEQFF. The CDR3 DNA follows: TGCGCCAGCAGCAGCGACAGCAGCTCCTACAATGAGCAGTTCTTC.

This clone is a singleton in its sample. The CDR3 ends on some other residue instead of the conserved phenylalanine or tryptophan, so this is likely a read error. The DNA is left out, because the CDR3 cannot be placed on it with certainty; the CDR3 is given as TCRdb lists it. The chain recombines TRBV7-3 with TRBJ1-6. Germline V gives CDR1 SGHTA, CDR2 FQGTGA. The length of the CDR3 is 10 amino acids, counting both ends. The CDR3 protein is CASSSTPIRL.

This chain uses TRBV5-1 with TRBJ1-2, with 7 bases lining up with TRBD1. The V segment lost 1 base and the J segment 1 base; nucleotides outside the gene matches: 4. The CDR3 runs 15 residues. Looked up from germline, CDR1 is SGHRS and CDR2 is YFSETQ. The CDR3 region has the DNA TGCGCCAGCAGCTTGTTTGGACAGGATAACTATGGCTACACCTTC. Its protein product is CASSLFGQDNYGYTF.

This chain joins TRBV28 and TRBJ2-7; D is possibly TRBD1 or TRBD2 (6 bases each). The V gene lost 6 bases and the J gene lost 4 bases, with 19 bases spanning the gap. The germline gives CDR1 MDHEN, CDR2 SYDVKM. CDR3 length: 15 amino acids. The chain's CDR3 is CASRLPLPGAYEQYF. DNA for the CDR3: TGTGCCAGCAGACTGCCCCTGCCGGGGGCGTACGAGCAGTACTTC.

CDR3 DNA sequence: TGTGCCAGCAGCTACGGGGACAGGGGACCCGGCGGGGAGCTGTTTTTT. Translation: CASSYGDRGPGGELFF. This chain uses TRBV28 with TRBJ2-2, with 10 bases identical to TRBD1. The CDR3 length is 16 residues. Germline CDR1 and CDR2: MDHEN and SYDVKM. The junction had 11 bases not matched to a gene; V was cut back by 6 bases and J by 7 bases. The entire variable domain, with the rest obtained from reference TRBV28 and TRBJ2-2, is as follows: DVKVTQSSRYLVKRTGEKVFLECVQDMDHENMFWYRQDPGLGLRLIYFSYDVKMKEKGDIPEGYSVSREKKERFSLILESASTNQTSMYLCASSYGDRGPGGELFFGEGSRLTVL.

The chain combines TRBV27 with TRBJ2-6; tentative D call: TRBD1 (6 bases). The CDR3 totals 14 residues. CDR1 is MNHEY, CDR2 SMNVEV, per germline (reference sequence). The V gene lost 9 bases and the J gene lost 0 bases, with 9 bases spanning the gap. DNA for the CDR3: TGTGCCAGTGGGGGCAACTCTGGGGCCAACGTCCTGACTTTC. Protein: CASGGNSGANVLTF.

This chain links TRBV5-6 with TRBJ1-1, with TRBD1 matching over 7 bases. Germline V gives CDR1 SGHDT, CDR2 YYEEEE. V shed 2 bases, J shed 0 bases, and the junction held 1 base outside the gene matches. The CDR3 loop spans 14 amino acids. The CDR3 DNA reads TGTGCCAGCAGCTTCGACAGGGTGAACACTGAAGCTTTCTTT. This translates into CASSFDRVNTEAFF.

The V and J genes are TRBV7-2 and TRBJ2-1; D assignment may be TRBD1 or TRBD2 (5 bases each). The germline V and J ends were trimmed by 0 bases and 0 bases, with 12 bases remaining between them. The CDR3 sequence is 17 residues long. Germline V CDR1 and CDR2: SGHTA, FQGNSA. In DNA, the CDR3 is TGTGCCAGCAGCTTAGCGGGGGTGGCCAACTCCTACAATGAGCAGTTCTTC. This encodes CASSLAGVANSYNEQFF. Full variable domain (missing parts from reference TRBV7-2 and TRBJ2-1): GAGVSQSPSNKVTEKGKDVELRCDPISGHTALYWYRQSLGQGLEFLIYFQGNSAPDKSGLPSDRFSAERTGGSVSTLTIQRTQQEDSAVYLCASSLAGVANSYNEQFFGPGTRLTVL.

A note on this clone: Other DNA sequences in this sample translate to the same CDR3. This chain links TRBV19 with TRBJ1-5, with 8 nucleotides matching TRBD1. Germline V gives CDR1 LNHDA, CDR2 SQIVND (reference sequence). V was clipped by 5 bases and J by 2 bases; unmatched bases: 2. The CDR3 is 14 residues long. CDR3 sequence (DNA): TGTGCCAGTAGTGGACAGGGCGGCAATCAGCCCCAGCATTTT. It specifies CASSGQGGNQPQHF.

V usage is TRBV10-1 and J usage is TRBJ2-5; 8 bases match TRBD1. Germline V gene data show CDR1 as WNHNN and CDR2 as SYGVQD (reference sequence). Losses at the gene ends were 5 bases for V and 1 base for J; bases not matched to a gene: 3. The CDR3 length is 14 residues. Written as DNA, the CDR3 is TGCGCCAGCAGTAACAGGGGGTCCCAAGAGACCCAGTACTTC. Translated: CASSNRGSQETQYF.

J is TRBJ2-7 and V is TRBV2, with D maybe TRBD1 (6 bases). Trimming shortened V by 6 bases and J by 7 bases, and 19 bases separated the two germline ends. In germline, CDR1 is SNHLY, CDR2 FYNNEI. This CDR3 comprises 14 residues. Here the CDR3 DNA reads TGTGCCAGCAGGGAAACCCCAACAGGGTTGGAGCAGTACTTC. This gives the protein CASRETPTGLEQYF.

The chain is built from TRBV27 and TRBJ1-2; D remains ambiguous. The CDR3 covers 11 residues. Germline V gene sequence: CDR1 MNHEY, CDR2 SMNVEV (reference sequence). Trimming stripped 6 bases from V and 4 bases from J, with 6 bases between. The CDR3 coding sequence is TGTGCCAGCAGGGCTATCTATGGCTACACCTTC. Translated: CASRAIYGYTF.

The CDR3 bases are TGTGCCAGCAGCCAAGTAATTAGCGGGGGATACAATGAGCAGTTCTTC. It specifies CASSQVISGGYNEQFF. The V gene is TRBV4-2, the J gene TRBJ2-1; TRBD2 matches 9 bases. This CDR3 has 16 amino acids. Germline values: CDR1 LGHNA, CDR2 YNFKEQ. The junction had 5 bases not matched to a gene; V was cut back by 1 base and J by 4 bases.

The chain recombines TRBV11-1 with TRBJ2-3, with D unclear. Trimming left V 2 bases short and J 2 bases short, with 8 bases between. The germline CDR1 and CDR2 sequences are SGHAT and FQDESV (reference sequence). CDR3 length: 14 residues. The CDR3 spells CASSLRRSTDTQYF. In nucleotides, the CDR3 is TGTGCCAGCAGCTTACGCAGATCCACAGATACGCAGTATTTT.

The genes are TRBV6-1 and TRBJ2-7; no definite D call. From germline, CDR1 is MNHNS and CDR2 SASEGT. The V end was cut by 4 bases, the J end by 6 bases, with 4 bases between. This CDR3 is 10 amino acids long. The CDR3 is CASSVVEQYF. The DNA for the CDR3 is TGTGCCAGCAGTGTGGTCGAGCAGTACTTC.

The genes are TRBV5-1 and TRBJ2-2, with D unclear. Between the trimmed V and J ends, which lost 2 bases and 6 bases, there was a span of 5 bases. Germline lookup yields CDR1 SGHRS and CDR2 YFSETQ. The CDR3 contains 12 residues. The CDR3 sequence: CASSFQAGELFF. The CDR3 DNA is TGCGCCAGCAGCTTTCAAGCCGGGGAGCTGTTTTTT. The full variable domain, its missing parts supplied by reference TRBV5-1 and TRBJ2-2, is KAGVTQTPRYLIKTRGQQVTLSCSPISGHRSVSWYQQTPGQGLQFLFEYFSETQRNKGNFPGRFSGRQFSNSRSEMNVSTLELGDSALYLCASSFQAGELFFGEGSRLTVL.

Worth noting for this clone: Other DNA sequences from this sample encode an identical CDR3 as well. This chain joins TRBV18 and TRBJ2-7; the D call may be TRBD1 or TRBD2 (5 bases each). Germline values: CDR1 KGHSH, CDR2 LQKENI. Trimming left V 1 base short and J 2 bases short, with 9 bases between. This CDR3 spans 14 amino acids. CDR3: CASSPRDGPYEQYF. The CDR3, as DNA: TGTGCCAGCTCACCACGGGACGGACCCTACGAGCAGTACTTC.

This chain links TRBV28 with TRBJ2-7; D remains unclear. From germline, CDR1 is MDHEN and CDR2 SYDVKM. Trimming took off 6 bases at V and 5 bases at J, with 20 bases between the two ends. The length of the CDR3 is 15 residues. CDR3 loop: CASSVSLYPRDEQYF. The CDR3 DNA follows: TGTGCCAGCAGCGTAAGTCTTTACCCTCGGGACGAGCAGTACTTC.

This clone appeared a few times. The chain employs TRBV4-2 and TRBJ2-3; TRBD2 matches 11 bases. The CDR3 is 15 residues long. Losses at the gene ends were 4 bases for V and 5 bases for J; bases not matched to a gene: 5. Germline CDR1 LGHNA, CDR2 YNFKEQ. The CDR3 nucleotides read TGTGCCAGCAGCCTTGGACTAGCGGGCCTAGATACGCAGTATTTT. Residues: CASSLGLAGLDTQYF.

The chain links TRBV9 to TRBJ2-5; tentative D call: TRBD2 (5 bases). Trimming left V 0 bases short and J 2 bases short, with 23 bases between. Germline CDR1 reads SGDLS; CDR2 reads YYNGEE. The CDR3 spans 19 residues. CDR3 amino acids: CASSVGAAVNSDFQETQYF. The CDR3 coding sequence is TGTGCCAGCAGCGTAGGCGCGGCGGTGAATAGCGATTTTCAAGAGACCCAGTACTTC.

The genes are TRBV2 and TRBJ1-1, with D unclear. CDR1 is SNHLY, CDR2 FYNNEI, per germline. Trimming left V 7 bases short and J 8 bases short, with 20 bases between. The CDR3 sequence is 14 residues long. The CDR3 spells CASTPETYLTEAFF. CDR3 in DNA: TGTGCCAGCACCCCCGAGACATATCTTACCGAAGCTTTCTTT.